The 9 T cell receptor beta chains presented below share a single source sample, sequenced in a study of regulatory T cells in long-lasting Graves disease. HTBI primers from iRepertoire and Arm-PCR of CDR3 regions yielded the TCR beta libraries. From the multiplex PCR reads, TCRdb called clonotypes with MiXCR, one entry per CDR3 protein. The table lists 550,000 to 600,000 distinct CDR3 sequences, 16% of them singletons. The time point is: newly diagnosed GD, antithyroid drugs for less than 3 months. The TCR library was made from RNA extracted from PBMCs. This same sample was also part of a study on T cells in Graves' hyperthyroidism and ophthalmopathy.

The sample here was peripheral blood mononuclear cells (PBMCs), taken at new diagnosis, from a patient treated with antithyroid drugs. The source is a young man with Graves disease.

Only a few counts were recorded for this clonotype. V gene TRBV19 combines with J gene TRBJ1-2; no clear D. The CDR3 contains 15 residues. The V gene's germline CDR1 is LNHDA and CDR2 SQIVND (reference sequence). V lost 6 bases, J lost 5 bases, and 19 bases lay in between. CDR3 amino acids: CASSQPGPEVYGYTF. The CDR3 DNA follows: TGTGCCAGTAGCCAACCGGGTCCAGAGGTGTATGGCTACACCTTC.

This clonotype was seen ten or more times. The chain combines TRBV5-1 with TRBJ2-3; 9 bases map to TRBD2. Germline trimming cut 3 bases from V and 0 bases from J; bases unmatched to any gene: 14. Germline values: CDR1 SGHRS, CDR2 YFSETQ. There are 19 residues in the CDR3. CDR3 amino acids: CASSSTRRTSARSTDTQYF. Here the CDR3 DNA reads TGCGCCAGCAGCTCAACGCGACGGACTAGCGCGCGAAGCACAGATACGCAGTATTTT.

This clonotype was seen only a few times. J is TRBJ1-2 and V is TRBV20-1; TRBD1 agrees at 8 bases. The length of the CDR3 is 16 residues. From germline, CDR1 is DFQATT and CDR2 SNEGSKA (reference sequence). Trimming cost V 2 bases and J 3 bases; bases outside gene matches: 11. The CDR3 here is CSARQAGTGLYYGYTF. CDR3 coding DNA: TGCAGTGCTAGACAAGCCGGGACAGGCCTGTACTATGGCTACACCTTC.

Ten or more counts support this clonotype. V gene TRBV6-2 or TRBV6-3 combines with J gene TRBJ2-5; no reliable D call. Germline lookup yields CDR1 MNHEY and CDR2 SVGEGT. The CDR3 totals 14 residues. V gave up 0 bases and J gave up 0 bases, with 5 bases separating them. The CDR3 DNA follows: TGTGCCAGCAGTTACTCGCCAGACCAAGAGACCCAGTACTTC. It is translated as CASSYSPDQETQYF.

This clonotype has only a few counts. This chain connects TRBV5-5 to TRBJ1-1; maybe TRBD1 (6 bases). CDR3 size: 12 residues. V was clipped by 7 bases and J by 1 base, with 8 bases between them. CDR1 is SGHKS, CDR2 YYEKEE, per germline (reference sequence). This CDR3 is CASGGANTEAFF. The CDR3 DNA reads TGTGCCAGCGGGGGGGCGAACACTGAAGCTTTCTTT.

This chain uses TRBV5-4 with TRBJ2-1; 12 nucleotides align to TRBD2. The CDR3 has 15 residues. V gave up 4 bases and J gave up 10 bases; unmatched junction bases: 9. Germline CDR1 and CDR2: SGHNT and YYREEE (reference sequence). Here the CDR3 reads CASSQPRLAGVEQFF. The CDR3 nucleotides are TGTGCCAGCAGCCAACCGCGACTAGCGGGAGTCGAGCAGTTCTTC.

This clonotype was counted ten times or more. This rearrangement joins TRBV20-1 to TRBJ2-1, with 15 bases that match TRBD2. Germline assignment: CDR1 DFQATT and CDR2 SNEGSKA (reference sequence). The CDR3 runs 17 residues. Trimming at V came to 3 bases and at J to 7 bases, leaving 10 bases not matched to a gene. The CDR3 is CSARDYTGTSGRNEQFF. The CDR3 DNA follows: TGCAGTGCTAGGGATTATACCGGGACTAGCGGGAGGAATGAGCAGTTCTTC.

This clonotype was recorded at least ten times. The J gene is TRBJ2-1, the V gene TRBV2; D gene ambiguous. Germline CDR1 and CDR2: SNHLY and FYNNEI. Trimming pared 1 base from V and 5 bases from J, leaving 6 bases between. This CDR3 has 13 residues. As DNA, the CDR3 is TGTGCCAGCAGTGAAGAGGGCCACAATGAGCAGTTCTTC. Its protein product is CASSEEGHNEQFF. Together with reference TRBV2 and TRBJ2-1, the CDR3 gives the full variable domain: EPEVTQTPSHQVTQMGQEVILRCVPISNHLYFYWYRQILGQKVEFLVSFYNNEISEKSEIFDDQFSVERPDGSNFTLKIRSTKLEDSAMYFCASSEEGHNEQFFGPGTRLTVL.

This clonotype was detected many times. V usage is TRBV11-2 and J usage is TRBJ2-1; TRBD1 matches at 7 bases. V gave up 5 bases and J gave up 1 base; unmatched junction bases: 5. CDR1 and CDR2 from the germline V gene are SGHAT and FQNNGV. The CDR3 has 15 amino acids. CDR3 region: CASSPNRGSYNEQFF. CDR3 coding DNA: TGTGCCAGCAGCCCCAACAGGGGATCCTACAATGAGCAGTTCTTC. Variable domain in full (rest from reference TRBV11-2 and TRBJ2-1): EAGVAQSPRYKIIEKRQSVAFWCNPISGHATLYWYQQILGQGPKLLIQFQNNGVVDDSQLPKDRFSAERLKGVDSTLKIQPAKLEDSAVYLCASSPNRGSYNEQFFGPGTRLTVL.